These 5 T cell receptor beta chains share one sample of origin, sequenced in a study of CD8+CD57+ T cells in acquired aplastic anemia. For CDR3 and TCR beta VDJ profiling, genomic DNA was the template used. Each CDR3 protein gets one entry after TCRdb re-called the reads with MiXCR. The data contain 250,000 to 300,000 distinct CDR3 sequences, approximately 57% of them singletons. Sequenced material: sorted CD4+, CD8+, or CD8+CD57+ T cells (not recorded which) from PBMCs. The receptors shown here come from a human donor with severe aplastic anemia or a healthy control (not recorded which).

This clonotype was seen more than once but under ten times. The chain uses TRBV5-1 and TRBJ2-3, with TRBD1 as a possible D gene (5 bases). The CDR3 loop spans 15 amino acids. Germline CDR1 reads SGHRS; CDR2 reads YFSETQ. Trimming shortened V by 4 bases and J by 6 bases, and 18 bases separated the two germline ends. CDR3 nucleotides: TGCGCCAGCAGCCCTGAGGACAAGGACCCCGATACGCAGTATTTT. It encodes CASSPEDKDPDTQYF.

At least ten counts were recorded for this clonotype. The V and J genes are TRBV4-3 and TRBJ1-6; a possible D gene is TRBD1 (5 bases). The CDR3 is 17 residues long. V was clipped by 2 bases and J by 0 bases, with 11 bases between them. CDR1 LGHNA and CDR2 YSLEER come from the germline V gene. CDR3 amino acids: CASSQNRQSSYNSPLHF. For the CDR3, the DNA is TGCGCCAGCAGCCAAAACAGGCAGAGCTCCTATAATTCACCCCTCCACTTT.

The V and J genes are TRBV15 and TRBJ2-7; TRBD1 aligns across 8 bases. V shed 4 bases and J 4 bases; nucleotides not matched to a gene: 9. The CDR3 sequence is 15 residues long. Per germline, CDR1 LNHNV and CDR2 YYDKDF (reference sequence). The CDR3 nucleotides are TGTGCCACCAGCAAGTATGGACAGGGTGGTTACGAGCAGTACTTC. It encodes CATSKYGQGGYEQYF. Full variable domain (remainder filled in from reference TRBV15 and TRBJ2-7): DAMVIQNPRYQVTQFGKPVTLSCSQTLNHNVMYWYQQKSSQAPKLLFHYYDKDFNNEADTPDNFQSRRPNTSFCFLDIRSPGLGDTAMYLCATSKYGQGGYEQYFGPGTRLTVT.

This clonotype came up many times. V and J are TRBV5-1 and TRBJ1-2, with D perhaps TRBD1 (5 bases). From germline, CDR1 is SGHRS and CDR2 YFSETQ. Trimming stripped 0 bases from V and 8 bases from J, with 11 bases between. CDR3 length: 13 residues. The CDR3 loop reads CASSLAGGAGYTF. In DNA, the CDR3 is TGCGCCAGCAGCTTGGCCGGAGGGGCCGGCTACACCTTC.

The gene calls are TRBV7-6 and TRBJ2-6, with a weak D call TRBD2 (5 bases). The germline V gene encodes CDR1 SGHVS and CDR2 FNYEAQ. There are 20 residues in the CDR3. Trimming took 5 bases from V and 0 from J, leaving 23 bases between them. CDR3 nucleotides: TGTGCCAGCAGCGCTAGTGTACCGGGGTCTCCTTTCTCTGGGGCCAACGTCCTGACTTTC. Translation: CASSASVPGSPFSGANVLTF. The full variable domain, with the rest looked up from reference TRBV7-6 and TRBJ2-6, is GAGVSQSPRYKVTKRGQDVALRCDPISGHVSLYWYRQALGQGPEFLTYFNYEAQQDKSGLPNDRFSAERPEGSISTLTIQRTEQRDSAMYRCASSASVPGSPFSGANVLTFGAGSRLTVL.